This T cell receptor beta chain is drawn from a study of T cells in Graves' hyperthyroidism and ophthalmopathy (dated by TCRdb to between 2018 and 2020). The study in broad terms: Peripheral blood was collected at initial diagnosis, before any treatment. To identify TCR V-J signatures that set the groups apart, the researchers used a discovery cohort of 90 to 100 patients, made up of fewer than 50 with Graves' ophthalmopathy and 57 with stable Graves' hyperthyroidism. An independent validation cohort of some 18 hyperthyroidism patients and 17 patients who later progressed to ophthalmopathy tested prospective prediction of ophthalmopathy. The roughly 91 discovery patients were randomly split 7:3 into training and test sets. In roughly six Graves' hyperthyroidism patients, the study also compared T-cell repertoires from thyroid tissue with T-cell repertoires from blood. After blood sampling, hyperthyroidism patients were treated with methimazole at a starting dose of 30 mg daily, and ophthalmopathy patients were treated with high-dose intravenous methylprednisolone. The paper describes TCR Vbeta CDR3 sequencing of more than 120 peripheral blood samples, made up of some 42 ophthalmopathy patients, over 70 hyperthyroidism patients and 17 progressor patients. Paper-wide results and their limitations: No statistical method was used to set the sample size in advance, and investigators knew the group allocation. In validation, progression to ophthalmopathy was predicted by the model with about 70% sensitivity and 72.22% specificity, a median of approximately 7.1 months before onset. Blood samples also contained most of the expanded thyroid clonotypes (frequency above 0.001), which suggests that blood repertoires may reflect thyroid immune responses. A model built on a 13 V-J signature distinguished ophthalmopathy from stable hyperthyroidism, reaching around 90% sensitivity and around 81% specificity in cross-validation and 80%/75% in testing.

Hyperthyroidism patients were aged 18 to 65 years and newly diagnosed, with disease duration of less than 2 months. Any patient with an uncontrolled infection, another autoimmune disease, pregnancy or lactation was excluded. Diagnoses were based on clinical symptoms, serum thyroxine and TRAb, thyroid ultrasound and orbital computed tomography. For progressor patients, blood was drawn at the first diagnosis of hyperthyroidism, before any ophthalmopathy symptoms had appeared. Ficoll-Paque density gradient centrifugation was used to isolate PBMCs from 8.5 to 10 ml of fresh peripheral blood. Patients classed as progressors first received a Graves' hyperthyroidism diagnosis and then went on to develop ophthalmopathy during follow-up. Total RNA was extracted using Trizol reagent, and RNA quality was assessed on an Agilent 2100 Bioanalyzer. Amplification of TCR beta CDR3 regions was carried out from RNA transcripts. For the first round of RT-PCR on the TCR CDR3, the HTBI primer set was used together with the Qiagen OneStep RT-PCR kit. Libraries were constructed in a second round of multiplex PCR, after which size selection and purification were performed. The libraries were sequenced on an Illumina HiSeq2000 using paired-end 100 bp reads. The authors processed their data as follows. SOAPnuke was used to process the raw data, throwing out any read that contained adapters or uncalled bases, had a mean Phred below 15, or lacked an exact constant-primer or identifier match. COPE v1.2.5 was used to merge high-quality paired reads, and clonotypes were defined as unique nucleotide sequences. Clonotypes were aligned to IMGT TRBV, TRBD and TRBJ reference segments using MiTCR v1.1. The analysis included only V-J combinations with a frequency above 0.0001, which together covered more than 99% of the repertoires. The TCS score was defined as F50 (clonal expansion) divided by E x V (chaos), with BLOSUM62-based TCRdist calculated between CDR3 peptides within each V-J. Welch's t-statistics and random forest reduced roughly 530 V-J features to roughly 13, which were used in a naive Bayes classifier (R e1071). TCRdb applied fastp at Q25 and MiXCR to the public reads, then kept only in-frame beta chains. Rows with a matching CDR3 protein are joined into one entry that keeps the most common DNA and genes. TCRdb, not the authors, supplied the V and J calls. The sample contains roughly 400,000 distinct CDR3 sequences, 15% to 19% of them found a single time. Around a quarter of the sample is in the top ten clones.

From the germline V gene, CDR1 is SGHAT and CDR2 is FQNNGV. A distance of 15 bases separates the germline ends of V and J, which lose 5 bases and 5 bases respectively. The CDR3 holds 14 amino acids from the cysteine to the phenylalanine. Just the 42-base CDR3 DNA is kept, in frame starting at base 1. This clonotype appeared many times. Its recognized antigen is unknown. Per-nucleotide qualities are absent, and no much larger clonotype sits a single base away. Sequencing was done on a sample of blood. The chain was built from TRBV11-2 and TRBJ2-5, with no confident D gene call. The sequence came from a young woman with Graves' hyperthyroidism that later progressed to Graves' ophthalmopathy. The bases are TGTGCCAGCAGCCCCCCATCTTCCCGGGAGACCCAGTACTTC. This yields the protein CASSPPSSRETQYF.